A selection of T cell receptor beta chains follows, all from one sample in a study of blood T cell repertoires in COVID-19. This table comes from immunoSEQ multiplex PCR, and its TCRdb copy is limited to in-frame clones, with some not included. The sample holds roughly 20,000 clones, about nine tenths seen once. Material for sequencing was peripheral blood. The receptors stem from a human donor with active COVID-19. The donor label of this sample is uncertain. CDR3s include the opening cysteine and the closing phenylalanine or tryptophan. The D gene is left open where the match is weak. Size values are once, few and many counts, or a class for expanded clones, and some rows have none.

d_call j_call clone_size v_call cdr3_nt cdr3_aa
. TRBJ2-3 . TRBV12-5 TGTGCTAGTGCCCCCGTCCCGGGGAACACAGATACGCAGTATTTT CASAPVPGNTDTQYF
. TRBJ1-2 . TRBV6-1 TGTGCCAGCAGTGAATCGGGTGCAGGCTACACCTTC CASSESGAGYTF
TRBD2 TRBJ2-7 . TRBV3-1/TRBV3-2 TGTGCCAGCAGCTATACCTCGGGGGGCGAGCAGTACTTC CASSYTSGGEQYF
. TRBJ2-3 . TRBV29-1 TGCAGCGTTGTAGCTCCTAGCACAGATACGCAGTATTTT CSVVAPSTDTQYF
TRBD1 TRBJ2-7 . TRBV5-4 TGTGCCAGCAGCTTGGGAGGGGGCAACTACGAGCAGTACTTC CASSLGGGNYEQYF
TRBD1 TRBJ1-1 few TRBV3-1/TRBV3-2 TGTGCCAGCAGCCGACAGGGGAACACTGAAGCTTTCTTT CASSRQGNTEAFF
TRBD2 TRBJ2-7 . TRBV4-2 TGTGCCAGCAGCCAAGATCAACTAGCGAGCTACGAGCAGTACTTC CASSQDQLASYEQYF
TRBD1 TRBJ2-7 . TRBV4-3 TGCGCCAGCAGCCAAGATGCCCCCCACACGGGACAGGGATACCACGAGCAGTACTTC CASSQDAPHTGQGYHEQYF
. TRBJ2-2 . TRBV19 TGTGCCAGTAGTATTCGGCGGGGGCCAAGGGACACCGGGGAGCTGTTTTTT CASSIRRGPRDTGELFF
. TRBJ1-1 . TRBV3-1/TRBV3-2 TGTGCCAGCAGCCAAGGGGGAGGGTACACTGAAGCTTTCTTT CASSQGGGYTEAFF
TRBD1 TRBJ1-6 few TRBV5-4 TGTGCCAGCAGTCGTCCCGGGACAGGGATGAATTCACCCCTCCACTTT CASSRPGTGMNSPLHF
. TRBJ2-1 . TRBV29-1 TGCAGCGTTGAAGTTACGGGAGAGCAGTTCTTC CSVEVTGEQFF
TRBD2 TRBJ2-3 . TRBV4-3 TGCGCCAGCAGCCAAGACTCGCTAGCGGGAGGGACAGATACGCAGTATTTT CASSQDSLAGGTDTQYF
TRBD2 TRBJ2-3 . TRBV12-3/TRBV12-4 TGTGCCAGCAGGTCCGGGACTAACGATACGCAGTATTTT CASRSGTNDTQYF
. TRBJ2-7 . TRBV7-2 TGTGCCAGCAGCCCGGGGTATTTGCGGACCTACGAGCAGTACTTC CASSPGYLRTYEQYF
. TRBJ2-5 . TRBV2 TGTGCCAGCAAGGGACTGGTGGGGTACCAAGAGACCCAGTACTTC CASKGLVGYQETQYF
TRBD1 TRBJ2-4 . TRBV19 TGTGCCAGTAGTATTCTGGGGACAGGGGGCGTCAAAAACATTCAGTACTTC CASSILGTGGVKNIQYF
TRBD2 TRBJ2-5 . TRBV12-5 TGTGCTAGTGGTCGCGGAGTTGCGGGGGGGCAGGAGACCCAGTACTTC CASGRGVAGGQETQYF
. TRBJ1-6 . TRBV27 TGTGCCAGCAGTTTAAGGGAGGGAAACTCACCCCTCCACTTT CASSLREGNSPLHF
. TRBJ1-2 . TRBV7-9 TGTGCCAGCAGCTTACTACTTAACTATGGCTACACCTTC CASSLLLNYGYTF
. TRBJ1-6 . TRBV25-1 TGTGCCAGCAGTAGCCGGAGCTCACCCCTCCACTTT CASSSRSSPLHF
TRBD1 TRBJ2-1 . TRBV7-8 TGTGCCAGCAGCTTCTCGATCAGGACAGGGGAGCAGTTCTTC CASSFSIRTGEQFF
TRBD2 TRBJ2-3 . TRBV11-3 TGTGCCAGCAGCTGGACCAGAGGGTGGGTCGGGAGGACAGATACGCAGTATTTT CASSWTRGWVGRTDTQYF
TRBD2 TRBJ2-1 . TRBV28 TGTGCCAGCAGTTTTCCGGGGGGTTACAATGAGCAGTTCTTC CASSFPGGYNEQFF
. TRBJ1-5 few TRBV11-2 TGTGCCAGCAGTTCCGACAGTCATCAGCCCCAGCATTTT CASSSDSHQPQHF
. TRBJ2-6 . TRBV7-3 TGTGCCAGCAGCTCTTCACTCTCTGGGGCCAACGTCCTGACTTTC CASSSSLSGANVLTF
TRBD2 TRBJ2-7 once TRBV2 TGTGCCAGCAGTGCACCCGGGACTAGCGGGAGCGAGCAGTACTTC CASSAPGTSGSEQYF
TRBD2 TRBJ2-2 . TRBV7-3 TGTGCCAGCAGCTTATCCCGGGGGGCGAACACCGGGGAGCTGTTTTTT CASSLSRGANTGELFF
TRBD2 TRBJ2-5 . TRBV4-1 TGCGCCAGCAGCCTCCACCCTCGGGGGGTACTGGTGGAGACCCAGTACTTC CASSLHPRGVLVETQYF
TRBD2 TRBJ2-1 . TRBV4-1 TGCGCCAGCAGCCAAGACCATAGCGGGGGGCCCAGCTCCTACAATGAGCAGTTCTTC CASSQDHSGGPSSYNEQFF
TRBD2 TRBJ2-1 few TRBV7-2 TGTGCCAGCAGCTTAGTGGGACGGACTAGCAACGTGAATGAGCAGTTCTTC CASSLVGRTSNVNEQFF
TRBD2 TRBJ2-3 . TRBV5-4 TGTGCCAGCAGCCCGTCCCTAGAGCGGGAGGGTAGGGATACGCAGTATTTT CASSPSLEREGRDTQYF
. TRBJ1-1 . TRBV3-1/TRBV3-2 TGTGCCAGCAGCTCCAATCCCAGGGGACGGAACACTGAAGCTTTCTTT CASSSNPRGRNTEAFF
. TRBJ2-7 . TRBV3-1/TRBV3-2 TGTGCCAGCAGCCAAGGCGGGGGCCTTTACGAGCAGTACTTC CASSQGGGLYEQYF
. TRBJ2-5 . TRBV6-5 TGTGCCAGCAGTTACAGGCGGGGACCACAAGAGACCCAGTACTTC CASSYRRGPQETQYF